This T cell receptor (beta chain) was captured by sequencing in a study of cytomegalovirus exposure and HLA in healthy donors. The length of the CDR3 is 14 residues. J was trimmed by 1 base and V by 7 bases; bases with no gene match: 6. Germline CDR1 and CDR2: MNHNY and SVGAGI (reference sequence). In regard to this clone: The target antigen is unknown.

The PCR ran on 60 Vbeta and 13 Jbeta primers. Data came from immunoSEQ multiplex PCR; TCRdb stores just in-frame clones and leaves some out. Among approximately 130,000 clones listed, 65% to 85% were seen once. The study's findings and limits: V- and J-gene trimming of TCR beta was linked (in a later analysis) to a missense DCLRE1C variant. Three CMV-associated chains proved CMV antigen-specific in vitro.

J is TRBJ2-7 and V is TRBV6-6, with TRBD1 matching over 8 bases. The sequence derives from a man aged 45-65 years in good health and CMV-seronegative. The material sequenced was PBMCs. The CDR3 loop is CASTTRDRSYEQYF. The CDR3 DNA sequence: TGTGCCAGCACCACCCGGGACAGGTCCTACGAGCAGTACTTC.